The clone carrying this T cell receptor beta chain was detected only once. Its antigen is not known. CDR1 is MNHEY, CDR2 SVGAGI, per germline. The CDR3 totals 15 residues. V lost 4 bases to trimming and J lost 2 bases, with 11 bases between them. The sample belongs to a study of cytomegalovirus exposure and HLA in healthy donors. Study context: When fewer than 400 donors were genotyped, 80% to 90% of them were found to fall in the Caucasian-associated ancestry cluster. Whole-study findings and limits: In an earlier analysis, about 90% or about 30%: the productive usage of most TCR beta V segments. Most of the CMV-associated TCR beta chains (in a later analysis) appeared to be HLA-restricted.

The PCR was carried out with 60 Vbeta primers and 13 Jbeta primers. Sequencing was performed with immunoSEQ multiplex PCR; in TCRdb, only in-frame clones are kept and a portion is missing. Of about 160,000 clones in the sample, around 84% were seen once. The receptor was isolated from a man younger than 35 in good health and CMV-seropositive. The sequenced sample was PBMCs. This chain links TRBV6-5 with TRBJ2-2; tentatively, D is TRBD1 (5 bases). The CDR3 reads CASSFDRINTGELFF. The CDR3 nucleotides are TGTGCCAGCAGTTTTGACAGAATTAACACCGGGGAGCTGTTTTTT.